Listed below are T cell receptor beta chains from one sample, sequenced in a study of blood T cell repertoires in COVID-19. Clones were read by immunoSEQ multiplex PCR, and TCRdb kept only the in-frame ones, dropping some. The table includes about 200,000 clones, roughly 86% detected once. The material sequenced was PBMCs or T cells enriched from blood (not recorded which). These receptors were taken from a man between 35 and 55 years old with acute COVID-19. Both conserved end residues are part of each CDR3. Each record gives: V gene, D gene, clone size, J gene, CDR3 DNA, CDR3 protein. D genes are given only for firm matches. Only part of the rows carry a size: once, few, many, or a class if the clone is expanded.

v_gene: TRBV28; d_gene: TRBD2; abundance: -; j_gene: TRBJ2-4; CDR3nt: TGTGCCAGCAGTCCCCGGGGAGTAGCGGGAGCCAAAAACATTCAGTACTTC; CDR3aa: CASSPRGVAGAKNIQYF
v_gene: TRBV19; d_gene: TRBD2; abundance: -; j_gene: TRBJ2-3; CDR3nt: TGTGCTTCAGCGGGGTGGGCCACAGATACGCAGTATTTT; CDR3aa: CASAGWATDTQYF
v_gene: TRBV19; d_gene: TRBD1; abundance: few; j_gene: TRBJ1-5; CDR3nt: TGTGCCAGTACCCTCGACAGGGGTAGCAATCAGCCCCAGCATTTT; CDR3aa: CASTLDRGSNQPQHF
v_gene: TRBV10-3; d_gene: -; abundance: once; j_gene: TRBJ2-2; CDR3nt: TGTGCCATCAGTGAGTCACCGCGGGACACCGGGGAGCTGTTTTTT; CDR3aa: CAISESPRDTGELFF
v_gene: TRBV28; d_gene: -; abundance: -; j_gene: TRBJ1-1; CDR3nt: TGTGCCAGCAGTTTAAGGGGCTGGACTGAAGCTTTCTTT; CDR3aa: CASSLRGWTEAFF
v_gene: TRBV30; d_gene: TRBD2; abundance: -; j_gene: TRBJ2-3; CDR3nt: TGTGCCTGGGATACTAGCGGTACTAGCACAGATACGCAGTATTTT; CDR3aa: CAWDTSGTSTDTQYF
v_gene: TRBV6-5; d_gene: TRBD1; abundance: -; j_gene: TRBJ1-2; CDR3nt: TGTGCCAGCAGTTTTACAGGGGGCTCGAATGGCTACACCTTC; CDR3aa: CASSFTGGSNGYTF
v_gene: TRBV5-1; d_gene: TRBD2; abundance: -; j_gene: TRBJ2-3; CDR3nt: TGCGCCAGCAGCCAAGAGGGAGGGCATGGTACGCAGTATTTT; CDR3aa: CASSQEGGHGTQYF
v_gene: TRBV9; d_gene: -; abundance: -; j_gene: TRBJ2-2; CDR3nt: TGTGCCAGCAGTTCCACACCCGGGGAGCTGTTTTTT; CDR3aa: CASSSTPGELFF
v_gene: TRBV19; d_gene: -; abundance: -; j_gene: TRBJ2-5; CDR3nt: TGTGCCAGTAGTATGCTGGCTAGCCAAGAGACCCAGTACTTC; CDR3aa: CASSMLASQETQYF
v_gene: TRBV11-2; d_gene: -; abundance: many; j_gene: TRBJ1-1; CDR3nt: TGTGCCAGCAGCTTAGGTCTAGGGGATGAAGCTTTCTTT; CDR3aa: CASSLGLGDEAFF
v_gene: TRBV30; d_gene: -; abundance: -; j_gene: TRBJ1-1; CDR3nt: TGTGCCTGCAAGGGGCTGACGAACACTGAAGCTTTCTTT; CDR3aa: CACKGLTNTEAFF
v_gene: TRBV5-1; d_gene: TRBD1; abundance: -; j_gene: TRBJ2-1; CDR3nt: TGCGCCAGCAGCTTCCAAACAGGGGGAAATGAGCAGTTCTTC; CDR3aa: CASSFQTGGNEQFF
v_gene: TRBV28; d_gene: -; abundance: -; j_gene: TRBJ1-4; CDR3nt: TGTGCCGGCAGTTTTGGGGCCAAGAATCGTAATGAAAAACTGTTTTTT; CDR3aa: CAGSFGAKNRNEKLFF
v_gene: TRBV30; d_gene: -; abundance: -; j_gene: TRBJ1-5; CDR3nt: TGTGCCTGGAGTCTAGGTAGCAATCAGCCCCAGCATTTT; CDR3aa: CAWSLGSNQPQHF
v_gene: TRBV6-1; d_gene: TRBD2; abundance: -; j_gene: TRBJ2-1; CDR3nt: TGTGCCAGCAGTGAATGGCGGGAGGGCGGTCGTGAGCAGTTCTTC; CDR3aa: CASSEWREGGREQFF
v_gene: TRBV28; d_gene: -; abundance: once; j_gene: TRBJ2-5; CDR3nt: TGTGCCAGCAGTCAAGCGGTAACGAGGGAAGAGACCCAGTACTTC; CDR3aa: CASSQAVTREETQYF
v_gene: TRBV10-3; d_gene: TRBD2; abundance: once; j_gene: TRBJ2-1; CDR3nt: TGTGCCATCAAGGCGTCAAAGCCTAGCGGCCAACATGGGAATGAGCAGTTCTTC; CDR3aa: CAIKASKPSGQHGNEQFF
v_gene: TRBV2; d_gene: -; abundance: few; j_gene: TRBJ2-7; CDR3nt: TGTGCCAGCAGTGAAGGTGGGTGGGGCTCAAGTCGGGACGAGCAGTACTTC; CDR3aa: CASSEGGWGSSRDEQYF
v_gene: TRBV18; d_gene: -; abundance: once; j_gene: TRBJ1-1; CDR3nt: TGTGCCAGCTCAGAGAGGAGGACTGAAGCTTTCTTT; CDR3aa: CASSERRTEAFF
v_gene: TRBV19; d_gene: -; abundance: -; j_gene: TRBJ2-7; CDR3nt: TGTGCCAGTAGTACCCGTACCAGGTCCAAAACCTACGAGCAGTACTTC; CDR3aa: CASSTRTRSKTYEQYF
v_gene: TRBV20-1; d_gene: -; abundance: -; j_gene: TRBJ1-5; CDR3nt: TGCAGTGCCTCGGGGATGAGACCCCAGCATTTT; CDR3aa: CSASGMRPQHF
v_gene: TRBV5-8; d_gene: TRBD1; abundance: once; j_gene: TRBJ2-1; CDR3nt: TGTGCCAGCAGCTACGCGTTAAAATCAGGGACAGCACAATACAATGAGCAGTTCTTC; CDR3aa: CASSYALKSGTAQYNEQFF
v_gene: TRBV9; d_gene: TRBD1; abundance: -; j_gene: TRBJ1-3; CDR3nt: TGTGCCAGCAGCGTAGGGGGACAGGGAGCAGGAAACACCATATATTTT; CDR3aa: CASSVGGQGAGNTIYF
v_gene: TRBV7-9; d_gene: -; abundance: -; j_gene: TRBJ2-2; CDR3nt: TGTGCCAGCAGCTTAGTCCAGGGAACAGGGGAGCTGTTTTTT; CDR3aa: CASSLVQGTGELFF
v_gene: TRBV2; d_gene: -; abundance: -; j_gene: TRBJ2-7; CDR3nt: TGTGCCAGCAGTAGGGACAACTACGAGCAGTACTTC; CDR3aa: CASSRDNYEQYF
v_gene: TRBV6-2/TRBV6-3; d_gene: -; abundance: -; j_gene: TRBJ2-1; CDR3nt: TGTGCCAGCAGCCTTGGACGGGGCAATGAGCAGTTCTTC; CDR3aa: CASSLGRGNEQFF
v_gene: TRBV7-8; d_gene: -; abundance: few; j_gene: TRBJ1-3; CDR3nt: TGTGCCAGCAGCTTATATGCAGGGGTCGGAAACACCATATATTTT; CDR3aa: CASSLYAGVGNTIYF
v_gene: TRBV6-5; d_gene: -; abundance: -; j_gene: TRBJ2-1; CDR3nt: TGTGCCAGCAGAGACCCGGGCTACAATGAGCAGTTCTTC; CDR3aa: CASRDPGYNEQFF
v_gene: TRBV19; d_gene: -; abundance: -; j_gene: TRBJ2-7; CDR3nt: TGTGCCAGTAGTCCGGACGGGGATCCGGGGGAGCAGTACTTC; CDR3aa: CASSPDGDPGEQYF
v_gene: TRBV9; d_gene: -; abundance: -; j_gene: TRBJ1-1; CDR3nt: TGTGCCAGCAGCGTAGGTCCACCGGGGAACACTGAAGCTTTCTTT; CDR3aa: CASSVGPPGNTEAFF
v_gene: TRBV9; d_gene: -; abundance: once; j_gene: TRBJ1-3; CDR3nt: TGTGCCAGCAGCACCAGAGGTGGAAACACCATATATTTT; CDR3aa: CASSTRGGNTIYF
v_gene: TRBV18; d_gene: -; abundance: -; j_gene: TRBJ1-2; CDR3nt: TGTGCCAGCTCACCAGAACATTCTAACTATGGCTACACCTTC; CDR3aa: CASSPEHSNYGYTF
v_gene: TRBV6-6; d_gene: -; abundance: -; j_gene: TRBJ1-6; CDR3nt: TGTGCCAGCAGTAAGGGGGGAGGGAATAATTCACCCCTCCACTTT; CDR3aa: CASSKGGGNNSPLHF
v_gene: TRBV6-5; d_gene: TRBD1; abundance: -; j_gene: TRBJ1-3; CDR3nt: TGTGCCAGCAGGACAGGGGGAGCTGGAAACACCATATATTTT; CDR3aa: CASRTGGAGNTIYF
v_gene: TRBV7-2; d_gene: -; abundance: -; j_gene: TRBJ1-3; CDR3nt: TGTGCCAGCAGTACGACAGCAAACTCTGGAAACACCATATATTTT; CDR3aa: CASSTTANSGNTIYF
v_gene: TRBV4-2; d_gene: -; abundance: -; j_gene: TRBJ1-1; CDR3nt: TGTGCCAGCAGCCAAGTCAGGCTGAACACTGAAGCTTTCTTT; CDR3aa: CASSQVRLNTEAFF
v_gene: TRBV14; d_gene: -; abundance: -; j_gene: TRBJ2-3; CDR3nt: TGTGCCAGCAGCCAACTTAGGACAGATACTTCCACAGATACGCAGTATTTT; CDR3aa: CASSQLRTDTSTDTQYF
v_gene: TRBV27; d_gene: TRBD2; abundance: -; j_gene: TRBJ2-1; CDR3nt: TGTGCCAGCCTTAGGGGCGGGACTAGCGGGCGTAGCTCCTACAATGAGCAGTTCTTC; CDR3aa: CASLRGGTSGRSSYNEQFF
v_gene: TRBV18; d_gene: TRBD2; abundance: -; j_gene: TRBJ2-1; CDR3nt: TGTGCCAGCTCACTAGCGGGAGGTCGCAATGAGCAGTTCTTC; CDR3aa: CASSLAGGRNEQFF
v_gene: TRBV30; d_gene: TRBD2; abundance: -; j_gene: TRBJ2-7; CDR3nt: TGTGCCAGCGCTAGCGGGGGGCCCTACGAGCAGTACTTC; CDR3aa: CASASGGPYEQYF
v_gene: TRBV28; d_gene: -; abundance: -; j_gene: TRBJ1-2; CDR3nt: TGTGCCAGCAGTTTACCGGGTAACTATGGCTACACCTTC; CDR3aa: CASSLPGNYGYTF
v_gene: TRBV19; d_gene: -; abundance: -; j_gene: TRBJ1-6; CDR3nt: TGTGCCAGTAGTATGGGTGAGGCGAATTCACCCCTCCACTTT; CDR3aa: CASSMGEANSPLHF
v_gene: TRBV30; d_gene: -; abundance: -; j_gene: TRBJ2-1; CDR3nt: TGTGCCTGGAGTGGGGTAGCGGATTCGTACAATGAGCAGTTCTTC; CDR3aa: CAWSGVADSYNEQFF
v_gene: TRBV19; d_gene: -; abundance: -; j_gene: TRBJ2-7; CDR3nt: TGTGCCAGTAGTATACGCCTAGCGATCGACGAGCAGTACTTC; CDR3aa: CASSIRLAIDEQYF
v_gene: TRBV29-1; d_gene: TRBD2; abundance: -; j_gene: TRBJ2-7; CDR3nt: TGCAGCGTTGAAGTGGGAGCGGGAGCTCTATTGGAGCAGTACTTC; CDR3aa: CSVEVGAGALLEQYF
v_gene: TRBV29-1; d_gene: TRBD1; abundance: -; j_gene: TRBJ1-3; CDR3nt: TGCAGCGTTGCGGGACAGTCTTCTGGAAACACCATATATTTT; CDR3aa: CSVAGQSSGNTIYF
v_gene: TRBV28; d_gene: -; abundance: -; j_gene: TRBJ2-7; CDR3nt: TGTGCCAGCAGTTTACCCAGACGGGGAATCTACGAGCAGTACTTC; CDR3aa: CASSLPRRGIYEQYF
v_gene: TRBV5-4; d_gene: TRBD1; abundance: once; j_gene: TRBJ1-2; CDR3nt: TGTGCCAGCGCCCGGGACAGGGTGGACTATGGCTACACCTTC; CDR3aa: CASARDRVDYGYTF